The sequence of this TCR beta chain was determined in a study of vaccination and CD4 T cells after COVID-19. This clonotype turned up a few times. Its antigen is undetermined. Relative to the germline gene, one junction end is altered; a read error may explain this. Cultured CD4+ T-cell DNA underwent Oncomine TCR Beta short-read sequencing. TCRdb independently ran MiXCR on the PCR reads; one entry per CDR3 protein. The profile covers about 24,000 distinct CDR3 sequences, with roughly 29% appearing a single time and under 3.5% taken by the ten largest. CDR3 length equals 12 residues. In germline, CDR1 is SGHVS, CDR2 FNYEAQ. The time point denotes: late sampling 161 to 241 days after vaccination in a few convalescent patients. Treatment here: 10-day PBMC culture with coronavirus spike peptide pools or control peptides (ViraFEST assay).

This rearrangement joins TRBV7-6 to TRBJ2-1; maybe TRBD1 (6 bases). The source was CD4+ T cells from blood, cultured in vitro, collected about 7 months after SARS-CoV-2 vaccination. This TCR was sampled from a human donor who had recovered from COVID-19. CDR3 DNA sequence: TGTACCAGCAGCTTAGAGGGGGATGAGCAGTTCTTC. Protein: CTSSLEGDEQFF.